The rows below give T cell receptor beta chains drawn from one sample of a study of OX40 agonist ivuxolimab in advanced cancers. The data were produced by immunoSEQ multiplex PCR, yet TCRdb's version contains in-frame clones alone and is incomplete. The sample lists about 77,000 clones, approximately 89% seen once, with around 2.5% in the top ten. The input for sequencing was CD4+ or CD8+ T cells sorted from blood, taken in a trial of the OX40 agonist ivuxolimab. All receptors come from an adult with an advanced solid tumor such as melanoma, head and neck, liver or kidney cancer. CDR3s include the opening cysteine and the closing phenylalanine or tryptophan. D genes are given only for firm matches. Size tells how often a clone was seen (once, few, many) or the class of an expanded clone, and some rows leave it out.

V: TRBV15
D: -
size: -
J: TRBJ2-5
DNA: TGTGCCACCAGCAAAGTTCCAGGGTTCCCGATAGAGACCCAGTACTTC
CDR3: CATSKVPGFPIETQYF

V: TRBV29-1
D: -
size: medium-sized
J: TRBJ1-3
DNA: TGCAGCGTCCGAGGGGGGGGCACGGAAAACACCATATATTTT
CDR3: CSVRGGGTENTIYF

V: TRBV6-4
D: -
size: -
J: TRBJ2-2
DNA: TGTGCCAGCAGCCGGATCGCCGGGGAGCTGTTTTTT
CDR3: CASSRIAGELFF

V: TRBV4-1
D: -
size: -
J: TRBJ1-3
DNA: TGCGCCAGCAGCCAAGACAGGAGTCGGGGAAACACCATATATTTT
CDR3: CASSQDRSRGNTIYF

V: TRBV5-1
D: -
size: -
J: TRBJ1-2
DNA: TGCGCCAGCAGCTTGGGCGTAGGGGCAGTAAGCTACACCTTC
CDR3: CASSLGVGAVSYTF

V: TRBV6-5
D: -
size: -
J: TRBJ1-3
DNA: TGTGCCAGCAGGGTTGGACGTCGAGGAAACACCATATATTTT
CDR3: CASRVGRRGNTIYF

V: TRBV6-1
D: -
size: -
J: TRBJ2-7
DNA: TGTGCCAGCACACTTTCCTACGAGCAGTACTTC
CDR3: CASTLSYEQYF

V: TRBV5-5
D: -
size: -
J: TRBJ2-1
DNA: TGTGCCAGCAGCTTCGCGTCCCAACGCGAGCAGTTCTTC
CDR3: CASSFASQREQFF

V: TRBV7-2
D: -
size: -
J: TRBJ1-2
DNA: TGTGCCAGCAGCTTAGGGCAGGGCTATGGCTACACCTTC
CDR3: CASSLGQGYGYTF

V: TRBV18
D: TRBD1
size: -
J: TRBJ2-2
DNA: TGTGCCAGCTCACCAACCGGGACAGCCTCGAGCACCGGGGAGCTGTTTTTT
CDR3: CASSPTGTASSTGELFF

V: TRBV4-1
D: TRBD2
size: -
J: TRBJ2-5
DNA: TGCGCCAGCAGCCAAGAAGGGAGGGGTCAGTACTTC
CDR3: CASSQEGRGQYF

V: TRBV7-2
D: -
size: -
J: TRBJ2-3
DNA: TGTGCCAGCAGCTCCTATCCGACTCGCACAGATACGCAGTATTTT
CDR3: CASSSYPTRTDTQYF

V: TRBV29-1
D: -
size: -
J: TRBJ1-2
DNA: TGCAGCGCCGGGACCTCGGGCTATGGCTACACCTTC
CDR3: CSAGTSGYGYTF

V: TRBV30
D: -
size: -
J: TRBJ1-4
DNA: TGTGCCTGGAGTAATGGTCAGGGGATGATAGAAAAACTGTTTTTT
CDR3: CAWSNGQGMIEKLFF

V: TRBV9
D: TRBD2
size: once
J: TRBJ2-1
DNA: TGTGCCAGCAGCGTAGGGAAGACTAGCGGGAGCAATGAGCAGTTCTTC
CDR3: CASSVGKTSGSNEQFF

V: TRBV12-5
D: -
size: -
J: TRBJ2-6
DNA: TGTGCTAGTGGGCGGACGTTAAGCTCTGGGGCCAACGTCCTGACTTTC
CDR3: CASGRTLSSGANVLTF

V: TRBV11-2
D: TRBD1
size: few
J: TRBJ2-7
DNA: TGTGCCAGCAGCGCCCGCCGACAGGGGGCCTACGAGCAGTACTTC
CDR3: CASSARRQGAYEQYF

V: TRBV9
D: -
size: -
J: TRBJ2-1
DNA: TGTGCCAGCAGCGTAGCTACGTCGGCCAATGAGCAGTTCTTC
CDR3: CASSVATSANEQFF

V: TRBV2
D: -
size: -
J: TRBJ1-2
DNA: TGTGCCAGCACCAAACACAGGGAGGAGGTTGGCTACACCTTC
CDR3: CASTKHREEVGYTF

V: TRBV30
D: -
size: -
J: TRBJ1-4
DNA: TGTGCCTGGAGCCCCTATAATGAAAAACTGTTTTTT
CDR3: CAWSPYNEKLFF